This T cell receptor (beta chain) was recovered during a study of cytomegalovirus exposure and HLA in healthy donors. Findings and limits, study-wide: There were some V segments, including TRBV6-2 and TRBV6-3, excluded as indistinguishable. Available immune exposure information was restricted to CMV serostatus only.

The PCR was carried out with 60 Vbeta primers and 13 Jbeta primers. Libraries were prepared by immunoSEQ multiplex PCR; TCRdb keeps only in-frame clonotypes and omits some of them. The sample shows about 130,000 clones, roughly 78% of them seen only once. Points on this clone: Its antigen is still unknown.

This CDR3 is built from 17 residues. It was healthy bone marrow donors who served as donors. The receptor was isolated from a young man in good health and CMV-seronegative. V usage is TRBV12-1 and J usage is TRBJ1-4; the DNA was not compared with TRBD1, the D call given in the table. TRBV12-1 is flagged as a pseudogene. The sequenced material came from PBMCs. CDR3 sequence reads: CASIPQGPGQHNEKLFF. CDR3 bases: TGTGCCAGCATCCCGCAGGGTCCGGGACAGCATAATGAAAAACTGTTTTTT.